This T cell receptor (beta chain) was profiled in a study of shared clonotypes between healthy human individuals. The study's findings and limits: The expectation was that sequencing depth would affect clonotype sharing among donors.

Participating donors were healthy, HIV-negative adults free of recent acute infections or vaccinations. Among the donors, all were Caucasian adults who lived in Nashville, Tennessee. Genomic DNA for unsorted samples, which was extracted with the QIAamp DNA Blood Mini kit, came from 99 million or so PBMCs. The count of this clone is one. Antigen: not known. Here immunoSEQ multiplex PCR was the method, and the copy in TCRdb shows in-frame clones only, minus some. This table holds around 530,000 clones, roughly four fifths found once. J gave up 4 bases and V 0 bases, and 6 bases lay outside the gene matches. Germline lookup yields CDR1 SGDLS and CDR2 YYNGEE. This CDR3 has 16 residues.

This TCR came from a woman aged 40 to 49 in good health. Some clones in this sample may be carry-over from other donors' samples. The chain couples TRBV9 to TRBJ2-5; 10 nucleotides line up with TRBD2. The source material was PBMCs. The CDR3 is CASSVAGAGGRETQYF. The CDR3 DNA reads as TGTGCCAGCAGCGTAGCGGGAGCGGGAGGGCGAGAGACCCAGTACTTC.